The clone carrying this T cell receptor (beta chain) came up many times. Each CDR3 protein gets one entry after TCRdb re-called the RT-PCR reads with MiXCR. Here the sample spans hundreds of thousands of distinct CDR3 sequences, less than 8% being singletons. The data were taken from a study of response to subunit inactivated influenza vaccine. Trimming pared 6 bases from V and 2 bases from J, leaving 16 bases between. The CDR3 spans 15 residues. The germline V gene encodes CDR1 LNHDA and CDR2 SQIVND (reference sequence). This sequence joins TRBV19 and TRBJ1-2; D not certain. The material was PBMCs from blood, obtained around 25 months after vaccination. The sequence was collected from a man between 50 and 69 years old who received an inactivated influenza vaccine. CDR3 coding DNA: TGTGCCAGTAGGAATCCGGGAACACAGAACTATGGCTACACCTTC. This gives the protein CASRNPGTQNYGYTF. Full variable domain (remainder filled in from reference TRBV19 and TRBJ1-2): DGGITQSPKYLFRKEGQNVTLSCEQNLNHDAMYWYRQDPGQGLRLIYYSQIVNDFQKGDIAEGYSVSREKKESFPLTVTSAQKNPTAFYLCASRNPGTQNYGYTFGSGTRLTVV.